A single sample gave rise to the 20 T cell receptor beta chains below, sequenced in a study of T cells after yellow fever vaccination. TCRdb used MiXCR to reprocess the 5' RACE reads, holding one entry per CDR3 protein. The sample has approximately 300,000 distinct CDR3 sequences; around 7% are singletons. The starting material was PBMCs, obtained roughly seven weeks after the first yellow fever vaccination. All receptors come from a young man who received the YFV17D yellow fever vaccine.

This clonotype was counted between two and nine times. V and J are TRBV4-3 and TRBJ1-1; possibly TRBD1 for D (5 bases). Trimming cost V 0 bases and J 11 bases, with 13 bases left between them. Germline CDR1 is LGHNA and CDR2 is YSLEER. CDR3 length: 13 amino acids. As DNA, the CDR3 is TGCGCCAGCAGCCAAGAAGAGGGGAATCGGGCTTTCTTT. Its translation: CASSQEEGNRAFF.

This clonotype showed up many times. V and J are TRBV4-2 and TRBJ2-3; 12 nucleotides line up with TRBD2. CDR3 length equals 19 residues. CDR1 is LGHNA and CDR2 is YNFKEQ in the germline V gene. After removal of 0 bases from V and 1 base from J, the junction contained 8 bases not matched to a gene. The chain's CDR3 is CASSQEGASGGGGTDTQYF. DNA of the CDR3: TGTGCCAGCAGCCAAGAGGGGGCTAGCGGGGGGGGTGGCACAGATACGCAGTATTTT.

This clonotype was detected only a few times. The rearrangement joins TRBV6-1 to TRBJ2-7, with TRBD1 matching 9 bases. Looked up from germline, CDR1 is MNHNS and CDR2 is SASEGT. The V and J ends lost 4 bases and 3 bases, in that order; junction bases with no gene match: 10. The CDR3 length is 16 residues. DNA for the CDR3: TGTGCCAGCAGTGGGACGGACAGGGGAAAATTCTACGAGCAGTACGTC. It yields the protein CASSGTDRGKFYEQYV.

This clonotype occurred a few times. The chain uses TRBV4-1 and TRBJ2-2; no firm D call. Germline assignment: CDR1 MGHRA and CDR2 YSYEKL. The CDR3 length is 17 residues. V lost 1 base and J lost 5, with 17 bases in between. The CDR3 region is CASSQARARVSTGELFF. The CDR3 region has the DNA TGCGCCAGCAGCCAAGCCCGGGCCCGAGTTAGTACCGGGGAGCTGTTTTTT.

This clonotype was seen more than once but under ten times. V is TRBV5-1 and J is TRBJ2-3, with 9 positions matching TRBD1. V trimming: 4 bases; J trimming: 8 bases; junction bases outside the gene matches: 8. Germline CDR1 SGHRS, CDR2 YFSETQ. The CDR3 totals 14 residues. CDR3 DNA sequence: TGCGCCAGCAGCCCAGGACAGGGGAGGATTACGCAGTATTTT. This codes for CASSPGQGRITQYF.

This clonotype was observed a few times. This sequence joins TRBV30 and TRBJ2-3; 7 nucleotides line up with TRBD1. After removal of 2 bases from V and 1 base from J, the junction contained 9 bases not matched to a gene. Germline V gives CDR1 GTSNPN, CDR2 SVGIG (reference sequence). The CDR3 is made up of 16 amino acids. For the CDR3, the DNA is TGTGCCTGGAGTCGCCTCCGGGGACAGCGCACAGATACGCAGTATTTT. It yields the protein CAWSRLRGQRTDTQYF.

The CDR3 is CASSLQGPNSPLHF. In DNA form, the CDR3 reads TGTGCCAGCAGCTTACAGGGCCCCAATTCACCCCTCCACTTT. V gene TRBV7-6 combines with J gene TRBJ1-6; maybe TRBD1 (5 bases). CDR1 and CDR2 from the germline V gene are SGHVS and FNYEAQ. V gave up 2 bases and J gave up 7 bases, with 9 bases separating them. This CDR3 spans 14 amino acids.

This clonotype was detected a few times. J is TRBJ2-7 and V is TRBV5-1, with D perhaps matching TRBD1 (6 bases). V lost 2 bases to trimming and J lost 6 bases, with 12 bases between them. Germline assignment: CDR1 SGHRS and CDR2 YFSETQ. The length of the CDR3 is 13 residues. As DNA, the CDR3 is TGCGCCAGCAGCTTCGTAGGGGGTGGCGAGCAGTACTTC. This encodes CASSFVGGGEQYF. The full variable domain, with the rest looked up from reference TRBV5-1 and TRBJ2-7, is KAGVTQTPRYLIKTRGQQVTLSCSPISGHRSVSWYQQTPGQGLQFLFEYFSETQRNKGNFPGRFSGRQFSNSRSEMNVSTLELGDSALYLCASSFVGGGEQYFGPGTRLTVT.

This clonotype was found a few times. The V and J genes are TRBV6-5 and TRBJ1-6; D unresolved. The CDR3 contains 18 residues. Trimming removed 0 bases at V and 1 base at J, with 13 bases between. Germline CDR1 reads MNHEY; CDR2 reads SVGAGI. The CDR3 sequence is CASSYSTPAVSYNSPLHF. The CDR3 coding sequence is TGTGCCAGCAGTTACTCCACCCCGGCGGTGTCCTATAATTCACCCCTCCACTTT.

This clonotype was seen at least ten times. The gene calls are TRBV20-1 and TRBJ1-1; possibly TRBD1 for D (6 bases). Germline values: CDR1 DFQATT, CDR2 SNEGSKA (reference sequence). This CDR3 has 15 amino acids. V shed 4 bases and J shed 14 bases, with 29 bases lying between them. The DNA for the CDR3 is TGCAGTGCTAAGACCCGGGACAATATCCCGAAATGGTGCTTCTTT. Encoded protein: CSAKTRDNIPKWCFF.

This clonotype has more than one count but fewer than ten. The CDR3 nucleotides are TGCGCCAGCAGCCAAGGGTACAGGGGGGCCACTGAAGCTTTCTTT. Translated: CASSQGYRGATEAFF. V usage is TRBV4-3 and J usage is TRBJ1-1; TRBD1 matches at 8 bases. The CDR3 runs to 15 residues. Per the germline V gene, CDR1 is LGHNA and CDR2 is YSLEER. Trimming took 1 base from V and 4 from J; bases not matched to a gene: 5.

In this sample, this clonotype turned up a few times. The rearrangement joins TRBV7-2 to TRBJ2-2; TRBD1 or TRBD2 may be the D gene (6 bases each). V lost 4 bases, J lost 5 bases, and 20 bases lay in between. Germline lookup yields CDR1 SGHTA and CDR2 FQGNSA. The CDR3 length is 17 residues. The CDR3 DNA reads TGTGCCAGCAGCTCCAATCAACTAGCTACAGGGACCGGGGAGCTGTTTTTT. It yields the protein CASSSNQLATGTGELFF.

The chain uses TRBV5-5 and TRBJ1-5, with 7 bases lining up with TRBD1. The CDR3 sequence is 14 residues long. Trimming at V came to 4 bases and at J to 0 bases, leaving 1 base not matched to a gene. Germline CDR1 and CDR2: SGHKS and YYEKEE (reference sequence). The CDR3 DNA reads TGTGCCAGCAGCGACAGGGATAGCAATCAGCCCCAGCATTTT. As protein: CASSDRDSNQPQHF. Full variable domain (rest looked up from reference TRBV5-5 and TRBJ1-5): DAGVTQSPTHLIKTRGQQVTLRCSPISGHKSVSWYQQVLGQGPQFIFQYYEKEERGRGNFPDRFSARQFPNYSSELNVNALLLGDSALYLCASSDRDSNQPQHFGDGTRLSIL.

This clonotype was seen a few times. The V gene is TRBV4-3, the J gene TRBJ1-6; D unclear. V lost 6 bases, J lost 4 bases, and 7 bases lay in between. Germline V gene sequence: CDR1 LGHNA, CDR2 YSLEER. CDR3 size: 13 residues. The CDR3 DNA reads TGCGCCAGCAGTGCAATTTATAATTCACCCCTCCACTTT. Its protein product is CASSAIYNSPLHF.

The chain combines TRBV7-2 with TRBJ2-7; no clear D gene. Per the germline V gene, CDR1 is SGHTA and CDR2 is FQGNSA. Trimming stripped 4 bases from V and 6 bases from J, with 13 bases between. The CDR3 is 13 residues long. The CDR3 nucleotides are TGTGCCAGCAGCTCCTCCCCCGTCGGCGAGCAGTACTTC. Translation gives CASSSSPVGEQYF.

The chain employs TRBV19 and TRBJ2-1; TRBD2 matches at 12 bases. The germline V gene has CDR1 LNHDA and CDR2 SQIVND (reference sequence). CDR3 size: 14 residues. Trimming took 3 bases from V and 6 from J; bases not matched to a gene: 0. This chain's CDR3 is CASSMTSGGNEQFF. In DNA form, the CDR3 reads TGTGCCAGTAGTATGACTAGCGGGGGCAATGAGCAGTTCTTC.

This clonotype was seen repeatedly, ten times or more. The chain recombines TRBV20-1 with TRBJ2-7, with a possible D match to TRBD1 (6 bases). The CDR3 runs to 12 residues. V was trimmed by 6 bases and J by 3 bases, leaving 12 bases between them. Germline CDR1 is DFQATT and CDR2 is SNEGSKA (reference sequence). DNA of the CDR3: TGCAGTGCCCGGCAGGGACACTACGAGCAGTACTTC. Protein sequence: CSARQGHYEQYF.

The sample holds many counts of this clonotype. The chain employs TRBV7-2 and TRBJ2-3, with 7 bases identical to TRBD2. Trimming cost V 5 bases and J 10 bases; bases outside gene matches: 9. CDR1 SGHTA and CDR2 FQGNSA come from the germline V gene. This CDR3 contains 13 residues. This chain's CDR3 is CASSPQTSLSQYF. Here the CDR3 DNA reads TGTGCCAGCAGCCCCCAGACTAGCCTCTCGCAGTATTTT.

The rearrangement joins TRBV4-3 to TRBJ2-1; 7 bases are a match to TRBD2. The CDR3 totals 19 residues. The trim removed 1 base at V and 4 bases at J, leaving 16 bases unmatched. Germline CDR1 reads LGHNA; CDR2 reads YSLEER. In nucleotides, the CDR3 is TGCGCCAGCAGCCAAGGGGGAATCGGTAGCGGGCCCCCATACAATGAGCAGTTCTTC. Protein: CASSQGGIGSGPPYNEQFF.

The rearrangement joins TRBV6-5 to TRBJ1-1, with D hard to call. Per germline, CDR1 MNHEY and CDR2 SVGAGI. The CDR3 runs 14 residues. V was shortened by 1 base and J by 8 bases, with 14 bases between the two germline ends. The CDR3 nucleotides read TGTGCCAGCAGTTACTATTGGGGTGCGGAGGAAGCTTTCTTT. Its protein is CASSYYWGAEEAFF.